One and the same sample provided the 9 T cell receptor beta chains below, sequenced in a study of blood T cell repertoires in COVID-19. This table comes from immunoSEQ multiplex PCR, and its TCRdb copy is limited to in-frame clones, with some not included. The table shows about 230,000 clones, with 75% to 85% occurring only once. The sample consisted of peripheral blood. These receptors were collected from a man between 35 and 55 years old who had recovered from COVID-19.

The chain employs TRBV2 and TRBJ2-1; 12 nucleotides match TRBD2. With V trimmed by 4 bases and J by 6 bases, 4 bases remained unmatched. This CDR3 is 15 amino acids long. CDR1 is SNHLY and CDR2 is FYNNEI in the germline V gene. The CDR3 DNA reads TGTGCCAGCAGTGGACTAGCGGGAGCCGGCAATGAGCAGTTCTTC. Protein: CASSGLAGAGNEQFF.

The chain is built from TRBV27 and TRBJ2-7; 7 positions match TRBD2. Per germline, CDR1 MNHEY and CDR2 SMNVEV (reference sequence). The CDR3 has 13 residues. V lost 2 bases and J lost 6; bases outside the gene matches: 4. In DNA, the CDR3 is TGTGCCAGCAGTTTAATGGGGGGGGGCGAGCAGTACTTC. Amino acid sequence: CASSLMGGGEQYF.

This chain uses TRBV13 with TRBJ2-5, with 7 bases aligning to TRBD1. The length of the CDR3 is 15 residues. The V and J ends lost 8 bases and 2 bases, in that order; junction bases with no gene match: 11. CDR1 PRHDT and CDR2 FYEKMQ come from the germline V gene (reference sequence). CDR3 amino acids: CASGLGGTRQETQYF. Here the CDR3 DNA reads TGTGCCAGCGGGTTAGGGGGCACCAGACAAGAGACCCAGTACTTC.

The chain joins TRBV6-1 to TRBJ1-2, with a possible D match to TRBD1 (5 bases). Germline V gene sequence: CDR1 MNHNS, CDR2 SASEGT. CDR3 size: 15 residues. Deletions cut 2 bases from V and 5 bases from J, with 15 bases between. The CDR3 DNA reads as TGTGCCAGCAGTGAATACCCAGGGATATCTTATGGCTACACCTTC. This translates into CASSEYPGISYGYTF.

V is TRBV5-4 and J is TRBJ1-1; TRBD1 matches at 11 bases. CDR1 is SGHNT, CDR2 YYREEE, per germline (reference sequence). The CDR3 has 14 residues. J was trimmed by 5 bases and V by 2 bases; bases with no gene match: 2. CDR3 sequence: CASSFGTGGTEAFF. The CDR3 DNA reads as TGTGCCAGCAGCTTTGGGACAGGGGGAACTGAAGCTTTCTTT.

The count of this clone is one. The rearrangement uses TRBV4-3 and TRBJ1-3; 7 bases agree with TRBD1. This CDR3 comprises 15 residues. The germline V gene has CDR1 LGHNA and CDR2 YSLEER. V was pared by 0 bases and J by 3 bases, with 2 bases of the junction left unmatched. In DNA form, the CDR3 reads TGCGCCAGCAGCCAAGATTCAGGGGGTGGAAACACCATATATTTT. This encodes CASSQDSGGGNTIYF.

With regard to this clone: The same CDR3 can be traced to other DNA sequences in this sample. The chain employs TRBV20-1 and TRBJ2-1, with a possible D match to TRBD2 (6 bases). Trimming cost V 5 bases and J 7 bases, with 6 bases left between them. The germline V gene has CDR1 DFQATT and CDR2 SNEGSKA (reference sequence). This CDR3 is 10 amino acids long. This CDR3 is CSAAGNEQFF. DNA for the CDR3: TGCAGTGCTGCGGGAAATGAGCAGTTCTTC.

The chain recombines TRBV19 with TRBJ1-1; 8 nucleotides match TRBD1. Germline lookup yields CDR1 LNHDA and CDR2 SQIVND (reference sequence). The CDR3 loop spans 14 amino acids. Losses at the gene ends were 5 bases for V and 5 bases for J; bases not matched to a gene: 7. The CDR3 loop reads CASSPGTGGTEAFF. CDR3 DNA: TGTGCCAGTAGTCCGGGGACAGGAGGGACTGAAGCTTTCTTT.

J is TRBJ1-2 and V is TRBV19; 7 nucleotides agree with TRBD1. The CDR3 is 15 amino acids. With 4 bases clipped from V and 8 bases from J, the junction kept 13 bases outside the gene matches. CDR1 is LNHDA, CDR2 SQIVND, per germline (reference sequence). CDR3 residues: CASSTHARGGWGYTF. The CDR3 nucleotides read TGTGCCAGTAGTACTCACGCGCGAGGGGGCTGGGGCTACACCTTC.